The next 5 T cell receptor beta chains were all read from a single sample in a study of brain T cells in children with intractable seizures. Repertoires were generated with immunoSEQ multiplex PCR, while TCRdb's copy carries only in-frame clones and drops some. Here the sample spans 70,000 to 90,000 clones, about 92% being singletons. Sample: peripheral blood, taken at surgery. The receptors originated from a boy in the first two years of life with tuberous sclerosis and intractable seizures.

This clone is a singleton in its sample. The rearrangement joins TRBV10-3 to TRBJ2-7; D is unclear. CDR1 and CDR2 from the germline V gene are ENHRY and SYGVKD. The CDR3 has 16 residues. V lost 0 bases and J lost 6, with 18 bases in between. The CDR3 here is CAISESVLVRSGEQYF. Here the CDR3 DNA reads TGTGCCATCAGTGAGTCGGTCCTAGTTCGTTCAGGCGAGCAGTACTTC.

This sequence joins TRBV4-1 and TRBJ2-7; D might be TRBD1 (6 bases). CDR1 is MGHRA, CDR2 YSYEKL, per germline. V gave up 0 bases and J gave up 4 bases, with 13 bases separating them. The CDR3 extends over 15 amino acids. The CDR3 bases are TGCGCCAGCAGCCAAGAGGCCCGGGACACTTACGAGCAGTACTTC. Amino acids: CASSQEARDTYEQYF.

The sample holds one count of this clone. The V gene is TRBV30, the J gene TRBJ1-5; tentatively, D is TRBD1 (5 bases). This CDR3 contains 22 residues. Germline CDR1 GTSNPN, CDR2 SVGIG (reference sequence). V shed 3 bases and J shed 6 bases, with 39 bases lying between them. The CDR3 DNA reads as TGTGCCTGGAGGGAAGCGGTGGTGGGGGATCCCCCGGAGACCATAATTAGTCAGCCCCAGCATTTT. This translates into CAWREAVVGDPPETIISQPQHF.

The chain combines TRBV4-2 with TRBJ1-5; TRBD1 matches at 7 bases. The germline V gene encodes CDR1 LGHNA and CDR2 YNFKEQ. This CDR3 has 16 residues. V was pared by 0 bases and J by 2 bases, with 4 bases of the junction left unmatched. Here the CDR3 DNA reads TGTGCCAGCAGCCAAGAACAGGGGTTTGGCAATCAGCCCCAGCATTTT. Translated, it gives CASSQEQGFGNQPQHF.

This chain's CDR3 is CASRMDRGDGQPQHF. The CDR3 DNA reads as TGTGCCAGCAGAATGGACAGGGGAGACGGTCAGCCCCAGCATTTT. The chain couples TRBV6-5 to TRBJ1-5, with 9 positions matching TRBD1. Germline V lookup: CDR1 MNHEY, CDR2 SVGAGI. The trim removed 6 bases at V and 6 bases at J, leaving 9 bases unmatched. The CDR3 totals 15 residues.